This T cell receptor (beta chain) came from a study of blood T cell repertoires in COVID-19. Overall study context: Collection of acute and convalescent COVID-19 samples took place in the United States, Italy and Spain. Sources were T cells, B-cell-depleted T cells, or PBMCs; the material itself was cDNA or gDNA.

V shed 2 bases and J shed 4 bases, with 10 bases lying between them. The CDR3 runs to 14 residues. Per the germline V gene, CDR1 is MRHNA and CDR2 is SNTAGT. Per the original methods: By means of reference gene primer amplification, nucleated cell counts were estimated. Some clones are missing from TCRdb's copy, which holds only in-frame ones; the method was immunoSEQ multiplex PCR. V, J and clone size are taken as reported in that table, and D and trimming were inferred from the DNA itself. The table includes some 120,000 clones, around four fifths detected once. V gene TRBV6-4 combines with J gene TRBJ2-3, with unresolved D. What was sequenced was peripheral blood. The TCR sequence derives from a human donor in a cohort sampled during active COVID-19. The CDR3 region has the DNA TGTGCCAGCAGTGACACTTGGGCCTCAGATACGCAGTATTTT. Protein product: CASSDTWASDTQYF.